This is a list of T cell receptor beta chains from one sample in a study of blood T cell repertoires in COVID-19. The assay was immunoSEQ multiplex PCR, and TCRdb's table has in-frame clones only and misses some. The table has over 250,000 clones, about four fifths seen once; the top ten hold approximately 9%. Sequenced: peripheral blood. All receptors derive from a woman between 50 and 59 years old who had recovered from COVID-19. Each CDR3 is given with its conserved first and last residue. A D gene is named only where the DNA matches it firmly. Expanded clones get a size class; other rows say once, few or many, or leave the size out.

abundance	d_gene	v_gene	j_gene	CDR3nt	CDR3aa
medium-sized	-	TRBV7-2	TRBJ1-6	TGTGCCAGCAGCTTAGGGGGTACAGGGCCCTATAATTCACCCCTCCACTTT	CASSLGGTGPYNSPLHF
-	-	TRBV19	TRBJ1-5	TGTGCCAGTAGTACCCGGACAGTTAATCAGCCCCAGCATTTT	CASSTRTVNQPQHF
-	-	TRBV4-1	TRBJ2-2	TGCGCCAGCAGCCAGCTACAGGGTGGGGAGCTGTTTTTT	CASSQLQGGELFF
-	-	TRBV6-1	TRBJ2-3	TGTGCCAGCAGTGAATTACAGGCTAGCACAGATACGCAGTATTTT	CASSELQASTDTQYF
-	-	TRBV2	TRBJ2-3	TGTGCCAGCAGCGCCTTAGGGGGGGCGCGCACAGATACGCAGTATTTT	CASSALGGARTDTQYF
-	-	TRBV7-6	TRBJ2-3	TGTGCCAGCAGCTTAGTGTCAGGGTTGGACCAAGCCTTCCGGACAGATACGCAGTATTTT	CASSLVSGLDQAFRTDTQYF
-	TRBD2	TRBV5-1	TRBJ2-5	TGCGCCAGCAGCTTGTCGGGGGAGGGGCGTGAGACCCAGTACTTC	CASSLSGEGRETQYF
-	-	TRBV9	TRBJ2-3	TGTGCCAGCAGCGTAGCAGGGGCTAGCACAGATACGCAGTATTTT	CASSVAGASTDTQYF
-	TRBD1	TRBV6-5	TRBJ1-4	TGTGCCAGCGGGACGGCAGGGGGTCTCGAAAAACTGTTTTTT	CASGTAGGLEKLFF
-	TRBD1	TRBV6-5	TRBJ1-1	TGTGCCAGCAGCCGAACAGGGGGCGTGGGGACTGAAGCTTTCTTT	CASSRTGGVGTEAFF
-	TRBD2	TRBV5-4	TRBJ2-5	TGTGCCAGCAGCTTGTCTAGCGGGCGTCAAGAGACCCAGTACTTC	CASSLSSGRQETQYF
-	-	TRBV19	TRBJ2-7	TGTGCCAGTAGTATGGGGACACGGTCCCTGTCCTACGAGCAGTACTTC	CASSMGTRSLSYEQYF
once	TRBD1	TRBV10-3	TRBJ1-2	TGTGCCATCAGGGACCAGGGGGACTATGGCTACACCTTC	CAIRDQGDYGYTF
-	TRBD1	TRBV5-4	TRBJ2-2	TGTGCCAGCAGCTCAAGGACAGGGTCGAACACCGGGGAGCTGTTTTTT	CASSSRTGSNTGELFF
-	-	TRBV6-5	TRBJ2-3	TGTGCCACCTTTCGTGGGAGTAGGAGCACAGATACGCAGTATTTT	CATFRGSRSTDTQYF
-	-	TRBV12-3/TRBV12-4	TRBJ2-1	TGTGCCAGCAGTTTGTCAGCCTACAATGAGCAGTTCTTC	CASSLSAYNEQFF
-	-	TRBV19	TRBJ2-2	TGTGCCAGTAGTACTGCTAGAAACACCGGGGAGCTGTTTTTT	CASSTARNTGELFF
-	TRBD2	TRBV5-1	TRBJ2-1	TGCGCCAGTTCCGGGACTAGCGGCTACAATGAGCAGTTCTTC	CASSGTSGYNEQFF
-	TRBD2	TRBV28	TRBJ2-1	TGTGCCAGCAGTCTCGGGACTAGCTCCTACAATGAGCAGTTCTTC	CASSLGTSSYNEQFF
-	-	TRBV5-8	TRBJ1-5	TGTGCCAGCAGCTTCGGGTATAGCAATCAGCCCCAGCATTTT	CASSFGYSNQPQHF
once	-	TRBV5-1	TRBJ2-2	TGCGCCAGCAGCTTCAATTCAGGGGCCACCGGGGAGCTGTTTTTT	CASSFNSGATGELFF
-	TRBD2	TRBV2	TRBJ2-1	TGTGCCAGCAGTTCGAGGCTAGCGGGGGTCTACAATGAGCAGTTCTTC	CASSSRLAGVYNEQFF
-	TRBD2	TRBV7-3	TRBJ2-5	TGTGCCAGCAGCTTAACGGAACGGGGGGGAGAGACCCAGTACTTC	CASSLTERGGETQYF
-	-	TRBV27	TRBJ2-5	TGTGCCAGCAGTTCCCTTGCGGCGTCGGGGACCCAGTACTTC	CASSSLAASGTQYF
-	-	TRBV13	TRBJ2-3	TGTGCCAGCAGCCCGGCGGAGGGAGGTGTAGGAGATACGCAGTATTTT	CASSPAEGGVGDTQYF
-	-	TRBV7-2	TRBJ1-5	TGTGCCAGCAGCTTAGATGCGGGCAATCAGCCCCAGCATTTT	CASSLDAGNQPQHF
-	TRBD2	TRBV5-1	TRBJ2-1	TGCGCCAGCAGCGCTGGGCTAGCGGCTTACAATGAGCAGTTCTTC	CASSAGLAAYNEQFF
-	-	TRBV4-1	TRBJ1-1	TGCGCCAGCAGCCCCCTCGGAGGGCAGTTTTATGAAGCTTTCTTT	CASSPLGGQFYEAFF
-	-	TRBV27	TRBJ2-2	TGTGCCAGCAGTTTCGGGCAGGGGGGAACCGGGGAGCTGTTTTTT	CASSFGQGGTGELFF
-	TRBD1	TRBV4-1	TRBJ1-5	TGCGCCAGCAGCCAAGGTGGGACAGGGAGCAATCAGCCCCAGCATTTT	CASSQGGTGSNQPQHF
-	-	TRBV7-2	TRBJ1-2	TGTGCCAGCAGCTCGACATATTTTGGAGGCTATGGCTACACCTTC	CASSSTYFGGYGYTF
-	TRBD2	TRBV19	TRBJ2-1	TGTGCCAGTAGTCCTAGCGGGAGCTCCTACAATGAGCAGTTCTTC	CASSPSGSSYNEQFF
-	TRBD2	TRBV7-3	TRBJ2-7	TGTGCCAGCAGCCCGGGTCTAGCGGGAGTCGAGCAGTACTTC	CASSPGLAGVEQYF
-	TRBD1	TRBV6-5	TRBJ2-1	TGTGCCAGCAGTTACTCGACAGGGGGCGGCTATGAGCAGTTCTTC	CASSYSTGGGYEQFF
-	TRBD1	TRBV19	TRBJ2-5	TGTGCCAGTAACAGTGGGGACAGGGGGGTCCCCTTTCCTGTAGTAGGAGAGACCCAGTACTTC	CASNSGDRGVPFPVVGETQYF
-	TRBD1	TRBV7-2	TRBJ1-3	TGTGCCAGCAACTACCAGGGGGCAACGGGAAACACCATATATTTT	CASNYQGATGNTIYF
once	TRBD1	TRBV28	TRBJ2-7	TGTGCCAGCAGCGTCCGGACAGGGGGGAGAGGCGAGCAGTACTTC	CASSVRTGGRGEQYF
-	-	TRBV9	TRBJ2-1	TGTGCCAGCACCTGGGGTGTAAGTGCGGGCAATGAGCAGTTCTTC	CASTWGVSAGNEQFF
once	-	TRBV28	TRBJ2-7	TGTGCCAGCAGCCTAACCTACGAGCAGTACTTC	CASSLTYEQYF
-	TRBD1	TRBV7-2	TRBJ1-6	TGTGCCAGCAGCTTAATGGGACAGGGTAGTTCACCCCTCCACTTT	CASSLMGQGSSPLHF
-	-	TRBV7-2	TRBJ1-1	TGTGCCAGCAGCTACTTTTTGAACACTGAAGCTTTCTTT	CASSYFLNTEAFF
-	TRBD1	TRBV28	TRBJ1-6	TGTGCCAGCAGTCGGACAGGGGGCTCCTATAATTCACCCCTCCACTTT	CASSRTGGSYNSPLHF
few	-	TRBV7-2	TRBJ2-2	TGTGCCAGCAGTTCCCCTCTGGCGGGGCTGACCGGGGAGCTGTTTTTT	CASSSPLAGLTGELFF
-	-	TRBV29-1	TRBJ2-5	TGCAGCGTTGATCGAGTCGGGGAGACCCAGTACTTC	CSVDRVGETQYF
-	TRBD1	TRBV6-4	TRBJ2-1	TGTGCCAGCAGTGCTTTGAAGGGGGCAGTAAGTGAGCAGTTCTTC	CASSALKGAVSEQFF
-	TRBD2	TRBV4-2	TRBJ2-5	TGTGCCAGCAGCCGTACACTAGCGGGAGGGCCGGGGGAGACCCAGTACTTC	CASSRTLAGGPGETQYF
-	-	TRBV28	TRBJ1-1	TGTGCCAGCAGTGGGGGCCCTAACACTGAAGCTTTCTTT	CASSGGPNTEAFF
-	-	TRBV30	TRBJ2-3	TGTGCCTGGAGTGTCATATCTAGCGTAGGTACAGATACGCAGTATTTT	CAWSVISSVGTDTQYF
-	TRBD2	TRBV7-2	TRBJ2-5	TGTGCCAGCAGCTTAAAAGGCACTAGCGGGAGGTGGGGGCAAGAGACCCAGTACTTC	CASSLKGTSGRWGQETQYF
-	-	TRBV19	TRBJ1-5	TGTGCCAGTAGTTGGGGGGGGGCTGGTCAGCCCCAGCATTTT	CASSWGGAGQPQHF
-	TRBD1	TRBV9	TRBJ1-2	TGTGCCAGCAGCGTAGCTTCCGACAGGGGCGGTGGGCATGGCTACACCTTC	CASSVASDRGGGHGYTF
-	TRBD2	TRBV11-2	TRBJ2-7	TGTGCCAGCATCCCTCTAGCGGGAGGGGATTACGAGCAGTACTTC	CASIPLAGGDYEQYF
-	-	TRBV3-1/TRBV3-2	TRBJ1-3	TGTGCCAGCAGCCAAGTCTCGGGGAACGCCATATATTTT	CASSQVSGNAIYF